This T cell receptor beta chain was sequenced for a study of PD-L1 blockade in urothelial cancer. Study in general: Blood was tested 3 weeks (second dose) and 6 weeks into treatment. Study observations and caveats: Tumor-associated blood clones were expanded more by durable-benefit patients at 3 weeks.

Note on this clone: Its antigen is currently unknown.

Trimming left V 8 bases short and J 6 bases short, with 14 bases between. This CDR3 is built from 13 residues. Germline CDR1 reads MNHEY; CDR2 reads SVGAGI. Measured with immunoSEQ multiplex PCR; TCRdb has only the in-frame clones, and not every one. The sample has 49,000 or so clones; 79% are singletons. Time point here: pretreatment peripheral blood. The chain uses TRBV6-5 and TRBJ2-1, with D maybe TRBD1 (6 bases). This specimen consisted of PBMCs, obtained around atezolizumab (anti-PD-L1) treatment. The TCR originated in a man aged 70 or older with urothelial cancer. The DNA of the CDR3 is TGTGCCAGCTCGGGACATCGAGTCAATGAGCAGTTCTTC. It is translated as CASSGHRVNEQFF.